The 14 T cell receptor beta chains listed next were all sequenced from one sample in a study of PD-L1 blockade in urothelial cancer. TCRdb's table, derived via immunoSEQ multiplex PCR, lists solely in-frame clones and lacks some. The data show about 32,000 clones, about a third seen once. Sequencing used tumor tissue, obtained before atezolizumab (anti-PD-L1) treatment. These receptors came from a man in his 60s with urothelial cancer.

The J gene is TRBJ2-1, the V gene TRBV12-5; D is uncertain. The germline V gene has CDR1 LGHNT and CDR2 FRNRAP. Trimming removed 0 bases at V and 5 bases at J, with 11 bases between. The CDR3 length is 15 residues. This CDR3 is CASGLVQNTNNEQFF. In DNA, the CDR3 is TGTGCTAGTGGTTTGGTTCAGAACACGAACAATGAGCAGTTCTTC. The full variable domain, in which reference TRBV12-5 and TRBJ2-1 provide the parts outside the CDR3, is DARVTQTPRHKVTEMGQEVTMRCQPILGHNTVFWYRQTMMQGLELLAYFRNRAPLDDSGMPKDRFSAEMPDATLATLKIQPSEPRDSAVYFCASGLVQNTNNEQFFGPGTRLTVL.

This clone was detected only a few times. The chain recombines TRBV19 with TRBJ1-1; possibly TRBD1 for D (5 bases). Trimming took off 7 bases at V and 1 base at J, with 19 bases between the two ends. Germline values: CDR1 LNHDA, CDR2 SQIVND (reference sequence). The CDR3 is made up of 16 amino acids. This chain's CDR3 is CASTLRKGQGNTEAFF. CDR3 bases: TGTGCCAGTACTCTACGGAAGGGGCAGGGGAACACTGAAGCTTTCTTT.

This clone has more than one count but fewer than ten. The V call is TRBV30, the J call TRBJ1-2; no clear D. This CDR3 is built from 13 residues. Germline V gene data show CDR1 as GTSNPN and CDR2 as SVGIG (reference sequence). V was trimmed by 5 bases and J by 2 bases, leaving 12 bases between them. CDR3 sequence reads: CAWQGPENYGYTF. DNA of the CDR3: TGTGCCTGGCAAGGACCCGAGAACTATGGCTACACCTTC.

This chain uses TRBV5-1 with TRBJ2-1, with 9 bases that match TRBD1. Germline V lookup: CDR1 SGHRS, CDR2 YFSETQ. This CDR3 is 16 amino acids long. The V segment lost 6 bases and the J segment 8 bases; nucleotides outside the gene matches: 15. CDR3 nucleotide sequence: TGCGCCAGCACCAACCGAGGGGGGACAGGGCGCGATGAGCAGTTCTTC. Protein: CASTNRGGTGRDEQFF.

The chain links TRBV28 to TRBJ2-7, with D possibly TRBD2 on 6 matching bases. V was shortened by 7 bases and J by 0 bases, with 13 bases between the two germline ends. The CDR3 length is 14 residues. Germline CDR1 reads MDHEN; CDR2 reads SYDVKM. CDR3 in DNA: TGTGCCAGCAAGTATGGCGGGGACTCCTACGAGCAGTACTTC. The encoded protein is CASKYGGDSYEQYF.

This clone was detected only a few times. This rearrangement joins TRBV11-3 to TRBJ2-7, with D possibly matching TRBD1 (6 bases). V was shortened by 3 bases and J by 0 bases, with 9 bases between the two germline ends. The CDR3 has 14 amino acids. Germline loops: CDR1 SGHNT, CDR2 YENEEA. The CDR3 DNA follows: TGTGCCAGCAGCTTCCGGGACACCTCCTACGAGCAGTACTTC. Protein: CASSFRDTSYEQYF. The complete variable domain, with remaining parts taken from reference TRBV11-3 and TRBJ2-7, reads EAGVVQSPRYKIIEKKQPVAFWCNPISGHNTLYWYLQNLGQGPELLIRYENEEAVDDSQLPKDRFSAERLKGVDSTLKIQPAELGDSAVYLCASSFRDTSYEQYFGPGTRLTVT.

This clone was detected only a few times. The V and J genes are TRBV18 and TRBJ1-5; a weak D match, TRBD1 (6 bases). The CDR3 is 14 residues long. The germline V gene encodes CDR1 KGHSH and CDR2 LQKENI. Trimming stripped 5 bases from V and 6 bases from J, with 14 bases between. This CDR3 reads CASSTAQGIQPQHF. In DNA, the CDR3 is TGTGCCAGCTCAACAGCCCAGGGGATTCAGCCCCAGCATTTT.

The rearrangement links TRBV9 to TRBJ1-4; D gene uncertain. The CDR3 runs 13 residues. Germline V lookup: CDR1 SGDLS, CDR2 YYNGEE. V gave up 0 bases and J gave up 6 bases, with 6 bases separating them. CDR3 sequence: CASSVAGDEKLFF. The CDR3 bases are TGTGCCAGCAGCGTAGCTGGGGATGAAAAACTGTTTTTT.

A few counts support this clone. V gene TRBV15 combines with J gene TRBJ1-4, with D perhaps matching TRBD1 (5 bases). The CDR3 is 16 residues long. In germline, CDR1 is LNHNV, CDR2 YYDKDF (reference sequence). V lost 4 bases to trimming and J lost 8 bases, with 20 bases between them. CDR3 residues: CATSIFMGTVGEKLFF. CDR3 sequence (DNA): TGTGCCACCAGCATTTTCATGGGGACTGTCGGAGAAAAACTGTTTTTT. The variable domain in full, completed from reference TRBV15 and TRBJ1-4, reads DAMVIQNPRYQVTQFGKPVTLSCSQTLNHNVMYWYQQKSSQAPKLLFHYYDKDFNNEADTPDNFQSRRPNTSFCFLDIRSPGLGDTAMYLCATSIFMGTVGEKLFFGSGTQLSVL.

This rearrangement joins TRBV18 to TRBJ2-3; 7 nucleotides align to TRBD1. J gave up 1 base and V 3 bases, and 13 bases lay outside the gene matches. Germline V gene sequence: CDR1 KGHSH, CDR2 LQKENI. This CDR3 is 18 amino acids long. CDR3 residues: CASSPQTSGGDGTDTQYF. Written as DNA, the CDR3 is TGTGCCAGCTCACCTCAAACTTCAGGGGGAGACGGCACAGATACGCAGTATTTT.

In its sample, this clone ranks as medium-sized (0.01 to 0.1%). This chain links TRBV4-1 with TRBJ1-3; possibly TRBD1 for D (6 bases). V dropped 3 bases and J dropped 1 base, with 22 bases sitting between them. This CDR3 comprises 19 residues. Per the germline V gene, CDR1 is MGHRA and CDR2 is YSYEKL. This CDR3 is CASSQSGASGAGSGNTIYF. CDR3 sequence (DNA): TGCGCCAGCAGCCAGTCCGGGGCGTCGGGGGCTGGATCTGGAAACACCATATATTTT.

In its sample, this clone was seen many times. The chain recombines TRBV11-3 with TRBJ2-1; 10 nucleotides line up with TRBD2. V lost 6 bases, J lost 5 bases, and 7 bases stayed unmatched. From germline, CDR1 is SGHNT and CDR2 YENEEA. This CDR3 spans 15 amino acids. The chain's CDR3 is CASSHGLADNNEQFF. CDR3 sequence (DNA): TGTGCCAGCAGTCACGGACTAGCGGATAACAATGAGCAGTTCTTC.

V gene TRBV7-6 combines with J gene TRBJ2-2; no clear D. This CDR3 is built from 15 residues. V was trimmed by 2 bases and J by 4 bases, leaving 11 bases between them. Germline CDR1 reads SGHVS; CDR2 reads FNYEAQ. The CDR3 loop is CASSLTPTSTGELFF. The CDR3 nucleotides are TGTGCCAGCAGCTTAACACCCACTTCCACCGGGGAGCTGTTTTTT.

CDR3 sequence reads: CASSAGQLSGNTIYF. CDR3 DNA sequence: TGCGCCAGCAGCGCGGGACAGCTCTCTGGAAACACCATATATTTT. This chain uses TRBV5-1 with TRBJ1-3; the match to TRBD1 covers 7 bases. Germline loops: CDR1 SGHRS, CDR2 YFSETQ. V trimming: 4 bases; J trimming: 0 bases; junction bases outside the gene matches: 4. This CDR3 spans 15 amino acids.